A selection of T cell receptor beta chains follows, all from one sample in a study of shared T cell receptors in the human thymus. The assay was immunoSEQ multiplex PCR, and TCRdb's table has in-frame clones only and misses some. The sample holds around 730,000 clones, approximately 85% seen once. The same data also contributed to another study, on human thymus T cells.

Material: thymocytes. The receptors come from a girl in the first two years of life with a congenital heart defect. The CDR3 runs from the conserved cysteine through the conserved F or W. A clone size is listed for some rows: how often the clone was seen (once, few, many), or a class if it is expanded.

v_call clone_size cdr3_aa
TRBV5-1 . CASSSGQVDQPQHF
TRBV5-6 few CASSFAGMSGYGYTF
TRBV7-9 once CASSFQTRSYGYTF
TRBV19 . CASRSTSLRSETQYF
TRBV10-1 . CASSASANRLLNTEAFF
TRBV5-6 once CASSTSTSGGITTRNIQYF
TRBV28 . CASSYSAGQLTDTQYF
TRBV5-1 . CASSSSEAQGYGGNTIYF
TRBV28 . CASSFRTGGNEKLFF
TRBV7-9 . CASSDRKQTYGYTF
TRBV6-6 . CASSGDRGRSGNTIYF
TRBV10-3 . CAITRGVTGGRTEAFF
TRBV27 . CASGTQGGNEKLFF
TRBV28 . CASRFIPDTLYPSGQPQHF
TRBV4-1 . CASSQVRGKGDNEQFF
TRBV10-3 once CAISESGSSYEQYF
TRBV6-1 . CASSEIYTGRIQETQYF
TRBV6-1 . CASSDQGATPFEQYF
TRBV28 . CASSLCRGGQTDTQYF
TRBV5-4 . CASSSQDSTVTEAFF